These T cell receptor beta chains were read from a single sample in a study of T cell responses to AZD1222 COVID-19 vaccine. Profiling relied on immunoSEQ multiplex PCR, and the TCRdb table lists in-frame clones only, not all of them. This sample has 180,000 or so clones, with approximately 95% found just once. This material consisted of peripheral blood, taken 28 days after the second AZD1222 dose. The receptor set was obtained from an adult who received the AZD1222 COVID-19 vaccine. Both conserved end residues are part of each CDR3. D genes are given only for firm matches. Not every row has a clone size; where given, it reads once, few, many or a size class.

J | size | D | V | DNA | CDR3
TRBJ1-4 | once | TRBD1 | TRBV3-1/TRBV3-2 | TGTGCCAGCAGCCAGGGGGACAGGAATGAAAAACTGTTTTTT | CASSQGDRNEKLFF
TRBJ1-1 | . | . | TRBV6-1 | TGTGCCAGCAGTGAACACCGGGTCAGTAGCACTGAAGCTTTCTTT | CASSEHRVSSTEAFF
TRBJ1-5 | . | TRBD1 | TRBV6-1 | TGTGCCAGCAGTGAATTGGGAGGACAGGTTAGCAATCAGCCCCAGCATTTT | CASSELGGQVSNQPQHF
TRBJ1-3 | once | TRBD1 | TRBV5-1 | TGCGCCAGCAGCATCGGACAGGGCTCTGGAAACACCATATATTTT | CASSIGQGSGNTIYF
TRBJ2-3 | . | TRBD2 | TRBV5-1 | TGCGCCAGCAGCTTTACTAGCGGGGGCGCAGATACGCAGTATTTT | CASSFTSGGADTQYF
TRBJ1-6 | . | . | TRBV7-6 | TGTGCCAGCAGCTTAAGGGGCGAGGGAGGCACATCCTATAATTCACCCCTCCACTTT | CASSLRGEGGTSYNSPLHF
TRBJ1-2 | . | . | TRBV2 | TGTGCCAGCAGTGAAGATCGGGACTTGTATGGCTACACCTTC | CASSEDRDLYGYTF
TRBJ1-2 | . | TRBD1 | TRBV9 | TGTGCCAGCAGCGCACAACCGGGACAGGTAACCTATGGCTACACCTTC | CASSAQPGQVTYGYTF
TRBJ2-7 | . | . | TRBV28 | TGTGCCAGCAGTAAAGGACTCCTCTACGAGCAGTACTTC | CASSKGLLYEQYF
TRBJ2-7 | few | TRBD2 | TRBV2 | TGTGCCAGCAGAGGAATGGCGGGGGGTGGCGAGCAGTACTTC | CASRGMAGGGEQYF
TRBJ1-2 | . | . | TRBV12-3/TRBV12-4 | TGTGCCAGCAGTTTGGGGACCTATGGCTACACCTTC | CASSLGTYGYTF
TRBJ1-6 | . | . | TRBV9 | TGTGCCAGCAGCGTAGAGGGGGGCCTAAATTCACCCCTCCACTTT | CASSVEGGLNSPLHF
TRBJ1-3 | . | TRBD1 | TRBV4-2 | TGTGCCAGCAGCCAAGAAGGGACAGGGGGCGGAAACACCATATATTTT | CASSQEGTGGGNTIYF
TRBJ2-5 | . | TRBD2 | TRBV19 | TGTGCCAGTAGTATTGGCGGGCCGCCGGGGGGGGAGACCCAGTACTTC | CASSIGGPPGGETQYF
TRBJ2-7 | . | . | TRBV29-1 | TGCAGCGTTGAAGGTGAAGCCGGGACTGCCTCCTACGAGCAGTACTTC | CSVEGEAGTASYEQYF
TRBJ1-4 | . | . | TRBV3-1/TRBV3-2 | TGTGCCAGCAGCCACAACCATGAAAAACTGTTTTTT | CASSHNHEKLFF
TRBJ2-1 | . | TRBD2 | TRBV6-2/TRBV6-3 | TGTGCCAGCAGCTCGGGGGGGCCGGGCAATGAGCAGTTCTTC | CASSSGGPGNEQFF
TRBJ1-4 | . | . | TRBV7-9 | TGTGCCAGCAGCGGGCCAGGGCGAGGGGAAAAACTGTTTTTT | CASSGPGRGEKLFF
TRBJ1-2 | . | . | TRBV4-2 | TGTGCCAGCAGCCAACCCGAGGTGAGGAGCTATGGCTACACCTTC | CASSQPEVRSYGYTF
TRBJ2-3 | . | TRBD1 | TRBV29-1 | TGCAGCGTACTTGGGACAGGGGGCGTTACAGATACGCAGTATTTT | CSVLGTGGVTDTQYF
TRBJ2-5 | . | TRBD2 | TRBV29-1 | TGCAGCGTTGAAGATCAACTAGCGCGGCAAGAGACCCAGTACTTC | CSVEDQLARQETQYF
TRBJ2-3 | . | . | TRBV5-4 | TGTGCCAGCCGAGTGGGGGGCTCGAAAACAGATACGCAGTATTTT | CASRVGGSKTDTQYF
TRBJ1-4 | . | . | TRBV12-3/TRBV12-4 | TGTGCCAGCACGAGGGGTCCGGATGAAAAACTGTTTTTT | CASTRGPDEKLFF
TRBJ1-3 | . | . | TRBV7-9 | TGTGCCAGCAGCGACTTGCAGTCGAGAAACACCATATATTTT | CASSDLQSRNTIYF
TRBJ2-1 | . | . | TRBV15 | TGTGCCACCAGCAGATCTAGATACGACAATGAGCAGTTCTTC | CATSRSRYDNEQFF
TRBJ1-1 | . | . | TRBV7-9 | TGTGCCAGCAGCTTAGAGGAACATTGGGGGGAAGCTTTCTTT | CASSLEEHWGEAFF
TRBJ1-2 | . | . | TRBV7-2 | TGTGCCAGCAGCTTAGCGTACCAGACCAACTATGGCTACACCTTC | CASSLAYQTNYGYTF
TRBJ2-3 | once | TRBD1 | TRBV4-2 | TGTGCCAGCAGCAAAGATCCAAACACCGGGACAGTCACAGATACGCAGTATTTT | CASSKDPNTGTVTDTQYF
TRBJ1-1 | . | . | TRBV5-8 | TGTGCCAGCAGCTTTGATTCTGTGAAGCAAGCTTTCTTT | CASSFDSVKQAFF
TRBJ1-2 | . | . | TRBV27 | TGTGCCAGCGCAGTCCTCCCTCTCCTCTATGGCTACACCTTC | CASAVLPLLYGYTF
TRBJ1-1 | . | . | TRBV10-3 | TGTGCCATCAGTGAGGAGGTTTCCACTGAAGCTTTCTTT | CAISEEVSTEAFF
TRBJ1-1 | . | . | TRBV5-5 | TGTGCCAGCAGCCCTACATTGGGGTTGAACACTGAAGCTTTCTTT | CASSPTLGLNTEAFF
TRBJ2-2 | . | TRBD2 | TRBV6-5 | TGTGCCAGCAAATTAGCGGGGGGGAACACCGGGGAGCTGTTTTTT | CASKLAGGNTGELFF
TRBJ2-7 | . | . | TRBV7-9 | TGTGCCAGCAGTTTAGCGTTCGAGGGGTACTACGAGCAGTACTTC | CASSLAFEGYYEQYF
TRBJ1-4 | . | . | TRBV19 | TGTGCCAGTAGTATATCGACATTACTTAATGAAAAACTGTTTTTT | CASSISTLLNEKLFF
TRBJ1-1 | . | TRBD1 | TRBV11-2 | TGTGCCAGCAGCCCACGACCGGGACAGGGGGCTGAAGCTTTCTTT | CASSPRPGQGAEAFF
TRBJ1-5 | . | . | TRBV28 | TGTGCCAGCGGATCGGCAGGGGTTAAGGGACAGCCCCAGCATTTT | CASGSAGVKGQPQHF
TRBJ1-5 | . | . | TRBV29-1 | TGCAGCGTTGGAGAGATTGGTCAGCCCCAGCATTTT | CSVGEIGQPQHF
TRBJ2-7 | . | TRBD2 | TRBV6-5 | TGTGCCAGCAGCAAGACTAGCGGGAGCTCCTACGAGCAGTACTTC | CASSKTSGSSYEQYF
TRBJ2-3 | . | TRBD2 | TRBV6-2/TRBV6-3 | TGTGCCAGCAGTTACGGGACTAGCGGGGTCGATACGCAGTATTTT | CASSYGTSGVDTQYF
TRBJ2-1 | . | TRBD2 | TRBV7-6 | TGTGCCAGCAGTTACGGGCTAGCGGGGGATCATGAGCAGTTCTTC | CASSYGLAGDHEQFF
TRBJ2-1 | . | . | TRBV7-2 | TGTGCCAGCAGCCCGGGAAGGGGGAACTATGAGCAGTTCTTC | CASSPGRGNYEQFF
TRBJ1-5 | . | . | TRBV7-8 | TGTGCCAGCAGCTTATCCCGTCAGCCCCAGCATTTT | CASSLSRQPQHF
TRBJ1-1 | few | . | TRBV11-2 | TGTGCCAGCAGCCCTAGGGTAGAGGACACTGAAGCTTTCTTT | CASSPRVEDTEAFF
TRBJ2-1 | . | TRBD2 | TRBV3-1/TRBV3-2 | TGTGCCAGCAGCCAATCACTAGCGGGGAAATACAATGAGCAGTTCTTC | CASSQSLAGKYNEQFF